Sequencing of this T cell receptor beta chain was carried out in a study of blood T cell repertoires in COVID-19. About the research overall: From T cells, B-cell-depleted T cells, or PBMCs came the material, which was cDNA or gDNA.

Sequenced by immunoSEQ multiplex PCR; TCRdb stores in-frame clones only, minus some. The sample consists of 140,000 to 150,000 clones, roughly 90% of them appearing once. The recovered donors of Cohort 3 showed two negative PCRs, clearance, or symptom resolution. CDR3 size: 13 residues. Germline values: CDR1 MNHEY, CDR2 SMNVEV (reference sequence). The V gene lost 6 bases and the J gene lost 8 bases, with 16 bases spanning the gap. The genes are TRBV27 and TRBJ1-1; a weak D match, TRBD1 (5 bases). This sequence originates from a man aged 45-60 years who had recovered from COVID-19. Sequenced: PBMCs or T cells enriched from blood (not recorded which). The CDR3 DNA is TGTGCCAGCAGCATGGGCGGGGCGATAGAAGCTTTCTTT. Amino acids: CASSMGGAIEAFF.